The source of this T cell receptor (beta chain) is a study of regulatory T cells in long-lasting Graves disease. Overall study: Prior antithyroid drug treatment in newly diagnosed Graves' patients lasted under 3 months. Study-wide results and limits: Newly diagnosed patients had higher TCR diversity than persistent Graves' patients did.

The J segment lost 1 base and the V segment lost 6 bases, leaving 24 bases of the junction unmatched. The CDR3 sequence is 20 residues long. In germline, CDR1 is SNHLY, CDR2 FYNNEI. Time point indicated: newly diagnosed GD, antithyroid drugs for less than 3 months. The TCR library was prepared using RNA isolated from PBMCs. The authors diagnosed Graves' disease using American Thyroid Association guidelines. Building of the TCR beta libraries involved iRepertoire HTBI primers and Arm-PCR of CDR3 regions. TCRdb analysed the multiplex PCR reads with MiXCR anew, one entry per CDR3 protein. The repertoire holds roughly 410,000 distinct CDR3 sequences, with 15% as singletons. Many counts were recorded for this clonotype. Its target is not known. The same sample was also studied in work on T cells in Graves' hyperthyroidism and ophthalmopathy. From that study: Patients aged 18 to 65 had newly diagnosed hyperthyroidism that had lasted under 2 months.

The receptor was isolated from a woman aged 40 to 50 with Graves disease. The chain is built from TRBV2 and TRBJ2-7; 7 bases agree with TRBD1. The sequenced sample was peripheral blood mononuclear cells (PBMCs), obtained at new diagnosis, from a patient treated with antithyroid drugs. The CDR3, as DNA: TGTGCCAGCAGCGGACTGACAGGGCTTTTTTCTGAACGAAGTTCCTACGAGCAGTACTTC. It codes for CASSGLTGLFSERSSYEQYF.